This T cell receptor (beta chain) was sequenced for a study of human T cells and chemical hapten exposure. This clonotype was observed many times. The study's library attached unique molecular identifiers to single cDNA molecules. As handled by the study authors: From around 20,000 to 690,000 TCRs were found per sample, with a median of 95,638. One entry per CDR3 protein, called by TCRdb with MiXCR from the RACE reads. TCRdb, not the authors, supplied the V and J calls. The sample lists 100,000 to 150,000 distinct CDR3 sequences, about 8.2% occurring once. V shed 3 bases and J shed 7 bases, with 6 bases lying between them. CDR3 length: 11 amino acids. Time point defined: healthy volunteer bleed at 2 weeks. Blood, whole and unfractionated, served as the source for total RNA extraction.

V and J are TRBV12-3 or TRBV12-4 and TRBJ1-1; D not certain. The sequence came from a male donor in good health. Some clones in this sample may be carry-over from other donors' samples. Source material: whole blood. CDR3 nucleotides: TGTGCCAGCAGTTTTTCGGGTGAAGCTTTCTTT. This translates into CASSFSGEAFF.